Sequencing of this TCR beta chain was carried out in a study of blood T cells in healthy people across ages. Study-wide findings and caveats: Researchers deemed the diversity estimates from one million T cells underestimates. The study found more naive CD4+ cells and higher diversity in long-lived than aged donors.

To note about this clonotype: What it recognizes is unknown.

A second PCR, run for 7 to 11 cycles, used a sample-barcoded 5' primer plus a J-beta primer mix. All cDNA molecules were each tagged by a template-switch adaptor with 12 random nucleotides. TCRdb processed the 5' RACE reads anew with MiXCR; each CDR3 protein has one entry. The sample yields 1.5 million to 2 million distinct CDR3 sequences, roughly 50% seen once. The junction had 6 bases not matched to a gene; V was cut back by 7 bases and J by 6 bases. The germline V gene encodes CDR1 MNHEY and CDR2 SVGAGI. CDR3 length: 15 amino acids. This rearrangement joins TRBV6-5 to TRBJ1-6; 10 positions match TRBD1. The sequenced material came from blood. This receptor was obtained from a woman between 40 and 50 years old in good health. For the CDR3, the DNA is TGTGCCAGCAATGACCGGGACAGGGGTAATTCACCCCTCCACTTT. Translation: CASNDRDRGNSPLHF.